This TCR beta chain was documented in a study of identical twins. Study results and limitations: The models systematically underestimated how much out-of-frame TCR alpha was shared in monozygotic twins. While abundant cord blood beta clonotypes carried fewer insertions, memory repertoires showed no such pattern.

This clonotype was seen only a few times. What it binds is unknown. The V end was cut by 5 bases, the J end by 3 bases, with 9 bases between. The CDR3 loop spans 13 amino acids. TCRdb independently ran MiXCR on the 5' RACE reads; one entry per CDR3 protein. The table records approximately 680,000 distinct CDR3 sequences, around 7.4% of them present only once. These records were also assigned to another study, of yellow fever vaccine responses in identical twins.

Sequencing input: PBMCs. The sequence was obtained from a woman aged 18-29 years in good health. The chain carries TRBV12-3 or TRBV12-4 and TRBJ2-3; D might be TRBD2 (5 bases). CDR3 loop: CASSRDVTDTQYF. CDR3 sequence (DNA): TGTGCCAGCAGTCGGGATGTTACAGATACGCAGTATTTT.